Reported below is one TCR beta chain. Methods used by the authors: How many nucleated cells were present was estimated from reference gene primer amplification. Generated by immunoSEQ multiplex PCR, the TCRdb table keeps only in-frame clones and is missing some. That table gives V, J and clone size, and the DNA gave D and trimming. This sample has 130,000 or so clones, with less than 85% found just once. Germline V gene lookup returns CDR1 SGHVT and CDR2 SQSDAQ. V dropped 0 bases and J dropped 4 bases, with 22 bases sitting between them. This CDR3 has 20 residues. This sample is part of a study of blood T cell repertoires in COVID-19. About the research overall: COVID-19 samples, acute and convalescent, were from the United States, Italy and Spain.

Material: peripheral blood. The TCR originated in a woman at least 80 years old with acute or convalescent COVID-19. This chain joins TRBV7-4 and TRBJ1-6; possible D gene TRBD1, 5 bases. CDR3 residues: CASSLALSGLFPIYNSPLHF. The CDR3 DNA follows: TGTGCCAGCAGCTTAGCTCTTTCAGGGCTTTTCCCCATATATAATTCACCCCTCCACTTT. Looking up the rest from reference TRBV7-4 and TRBJ1-6 gives the full variable domain: GAGVSQSPRYKVAKRGRDVALRCDSISGHVTLYWYRQTLGQGSEVLTYSQSDAQRDKSGRPSGRFSAERPERSVSTLKIQRTEQGDSAVYLCASSLALSGLFPIYNSPLHFGNGTRLTVT.